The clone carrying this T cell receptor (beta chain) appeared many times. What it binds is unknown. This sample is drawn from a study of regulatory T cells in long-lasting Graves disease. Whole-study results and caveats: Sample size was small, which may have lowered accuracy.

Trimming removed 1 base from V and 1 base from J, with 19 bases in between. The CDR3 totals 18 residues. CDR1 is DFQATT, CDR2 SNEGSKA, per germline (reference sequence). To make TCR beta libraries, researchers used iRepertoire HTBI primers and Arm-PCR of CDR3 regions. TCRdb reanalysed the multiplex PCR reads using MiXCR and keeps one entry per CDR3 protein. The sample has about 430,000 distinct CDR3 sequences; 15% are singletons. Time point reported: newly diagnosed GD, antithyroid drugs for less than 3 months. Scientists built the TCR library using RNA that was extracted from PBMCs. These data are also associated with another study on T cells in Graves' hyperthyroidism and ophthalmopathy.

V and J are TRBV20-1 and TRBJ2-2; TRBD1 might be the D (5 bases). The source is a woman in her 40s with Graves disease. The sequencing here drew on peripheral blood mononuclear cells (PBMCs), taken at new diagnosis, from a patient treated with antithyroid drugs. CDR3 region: CSARATSDIHLNTGELFF. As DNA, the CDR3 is TGCAGTGCTAGAGCAACCTCGGACATTCATCTGAACACCGGGGAGCTGTTTTTT.